A single TCR beta chain is shown here with its context. The specificity of this receptor is unknown. At one boundary the junction diverges from the germline segment, which might be a read error. The record originates from a study of breast tumors, draining lymph nodes, adjacent tissues (dated by TCRdb to the mid-2010s). Context from the whole study: Breast cancer patients provided tumor, adjacent nontumor tissue and axillary lymph nodes, and the study compared the TCR beta repertoires across these three sources. In human breast cancer, the study set out to evaluate how tumor, surrounding tissue and draining lymph node repertoires relate to one another and whether T cells may move between these sites.

Lymph node samples were obtained from the axillary draining lymph nodes of breast cancer patients. Sequencing used an Illumina HiSeq 2000. Multiplex PCR amplification was used to build the TCR beta chain libraries. High-throughput sequencing was used to analyze the amplified TCR beta chain products. The public reads were reprocessed in TCRdb via fastp at Q25 and MiXCR, keeping in-frame beta chains. A single entry per CDR3 protein holds the most common genes and DNA from its merged rows. The sample table records roughly 110,000 distinct CDR3 sequences; under 40% of these occur just once. The ten largest clones add up to under 6% of the sample. What the authors observed across the whole study: Tumor T-cell repertoires showed less diversity than lymph node repertoires and more diversity than nontumor tissue repertoires, and tumor T-cell repertoires showed preferential V and J gene usage. In luminal-like breast cancer, tumor and nontumor tissue repertoires resembled each other significantly more than in basal-like breast cancer. The conclusion that tumor T cells originate in lymph nodes was framed as consistent with a hypothesis rather than directly demonstrated. The data were judged consistent with most tumor T cells deriving from the lymph node and then expanding within tumor tissue.

From the cysteine through the phenylalanine, the CDR3 covers 15 amino acids. The retained sequence is limited to the CDR3, 45 bases, with the frame set at the first base. The germline V gene (reference sequence) sets CDR1 to MNHEY and CDR2 to SMNVEV. What was sequenced was axillary lymph node tissue. The chain employs TRBV27 and TRBJ2-1, with no confidently assigned D gene. This clonotype was obtained from a female donor with breast cancer. Some clones in this sample may be carry-over from other donors' samples. The DNA sequence is as follows: TGTGCCGGCAGTCCAACATCGACCGGCGGCAATGAGCAGTTCTTC. It translates to CAGSPTSTGGNEQFF.